These 17 T cell receptor beta chains were all obtained from the same sample, sequenced in a study of cytomegalovirus exposure and HLA in healthy donors. PCR employed 60 Vbeta and 13 Jbeta primers. TCRdb's table, derived via immunoSEQ multiplex PCR, lists solely in-frame clones and lacks some. The sample includes about 190,000 clones, about four fifths of them seen just once. Sequences were obtained from PBMCs. The source of these receptors is a man in his forties in good health and CMV-seropositive.

The V call is TRBV4-1, the J call TRBJ2-1; possible D gene TRBD1, 6 bases. CDR1 MGHRA and CDR2 YSYEKL come from the germline V gene. The CDR3 consists of 13 residues. Between the trimmed V and J ends, which lost 8 bases and 8 bases, there was a span of 16 bases. The CDR3 region is CASHRVGSDEQFF. The CDR3 DNA follows: TGCGCCAGCCACAGGGTTGGGTCCGATGAGCAGTTCTTC.

The chain joins TRBV6-1 to TRBJ1-5; a possible D gene is TRBD1 (5 bases). The CDR3 spans 12 residues. The germline V and J ends were trimmed by 1 base and 13 bases, with 11 bases remaining between them. From germline, CDR1 is MNHNS and CDR2 SASEGT. CDR3: CASSEGTRDQHF. CDR3 in DNA: TGTGCCAGCAGTGAAGGAACCAGGGATCAGCATTTT.

This rearrangement joins TRBV28 to TRBJ2-7; D is possibly TRBD1 (5 bases). Trimming pared 4 bases from V and 2 bases from J, leaving 12 bases between. The CDR3 consists of 14 residues. Per the germline V gene, CDR1 is MDHEN and CDR2 is SYDVKM. The CDR3 spells CASSSQTAAYEQYF. The CDR3 bases are TGTGCCAGCAGTTCCCAGACAGCAGCCTACGAGCAGTACTTC. Full variable domain (remainder filled in from reference TRBV28 and TRBJ2-7): DVKVTQSSRYLVKRTGEKVFLECVQDMDHENMFWYRQDPGLGLRLIYFSYDVKMKEKGDIPEGYSVSREKKERFSLILESASTNQTSMYLCASSSQTAAYEQYFGPGTRLTVT.

J is TRBJ1-6 and V is TRBV6-5; D not resolved. Germline CDR1 reads MNHEY; CDR2 reads SVGAGI. CDR3 size: 13 residues. Trimming shortened V by 7 bases and J by 9 bases, and 13 bases separated the two germline ends. DNA of the CDR3: TGTGCCAGCAACCGCGGGAGGGCTTCACCCCTCCACTTT. Amino acids: CASNRGRASPLHF.

The V call is TRBV28, the J call TRBJ1-1; D gene ambiguous. Trimming stripped 6 bases from V and 1 base from J, with 12 bases between. The CDR3 sequence is 14 residues long. The germline V gene has CDR1 MDHEN and CDR2 SYDVKM. The CDR3 loop reads CASSPTSTNTEAFF. In DNA, the CDR3 is TGTGCCAGCAGCCCTACTTCCACGAACACTGAAGCTTTCTTT.

The rearrangement links TRBV4-3 to TRBJ2-5, with a tentative D call TRBD1 (5 bases). The J call may be wrong; the DNA end is better matched by TRBJ2-7. The CDR3 is made up of 15 amino acids. CDR1 is LGHNA, CDR2 YSLEER, per germline. In DNA form, the CDR3 reads TGCGCCAGCAGCCAAGATCTAGGGGTTTCCTACGAGCAGTACTTC. Protein product: CASSQDLGVSYEQYF.

The rearrangement joins TRBV2 to TRBJ2-1; 8 bases align to TRBD1. V shed 6 bases, J shed 3 bases, and the junction held 10 bases outside the gene matches. The CDR3 has 16 amino acids. Germline values: CDR1 SNHLY, CDR2 FYNNEI. The DNA for the CDR3 is TGTGCCAGCAGCCGCCGCCGGGACAGGTACTACAATGAGCAGTTCTTC. Translated, it gives CASSRRRDRYYNEQFF.

CDR3 sequence: CASSLGPLENERKLFF. The DNA for the CDR3 is TGCGCCAGCAGCTTGGGACCGCTAGAAAACGAAAGGAAACTGTTTTTT. The chain couples TRBV5-1 to TRBJ1-4; no clear D. The CDR3 runs to 16 residues. CDR1 SGHRS and CDR2 YFSETQ come from the germline V gene. Trimming cost V 0 bases and J 11 bases, with 20 bases left between them.

This chain connects TRBV15 to TRBJ1-1; 11 bases line up with TRBD1. Germline CDR1 and CDR2: LNHNV and YYDKDF (reference sequence). Trimming took 3 bases from V and 4 from J; bases not matched to a gene: 10. The CDR3 extends over 17 amino acids. In nucleotides, the CDR3 is TGTGCCACCAGCAGCCGGGACAGGGGGTGGAGGGCCACTGAAGCTTTCTTT. This gives the protein CATSSRDRGWRATEAFF.

This clone was observed a handful of times. The chain employs TRBV30 and TRBJ2-2; 11 bases fit TRBD2. The trim removed 4 bases at V and 6 bases at J, leaving 1 base unmatched. CDR1 GTSNPN and CDR2 SVGIG come from the germline V gene (reference sequence). The CDR3 has 13 amino acids. The CDR3 reads CAWMGLAAGELFF. The CDR3 DNA reads TGTGCCTGGATGGGACTAGCGGCCGGGGAGCTGTTTTTT.

The rearrangement joins TRBV6-5 to TRBJ2-7, with 9 nucleotides matching TRBD1. V lost 6 bases, J lost 8 bases, and 11 bases stayed unmatched. The CDR3 consists of 14 residues. Germline CDR1 and CDR2: MNHEY and SVGAGI. The CDR3 region is CASRPRDRALKQYF. In DNA form, the CDR3 reads TGTGCCAGCAGGCCCCGGGACAGGGCTCTAAAGCAGTACTTC.

In its sample, this clone was seen once. This rearrangement joins TRBV5-1 to TRBJ2-7; unclear D gene. The CDR3 spans 12 residues. Germline V gene sequence: CDR1 SGHRS, CDR2 YFSETQ. The germline V and J ends were trimmed by 4 bases and 4 bases, with 9 bases remaining between them. The CDR3: CASSPDSYEQYF. The DNA of the CDR3 is TGCGCCAGCAGCCCCGACTCGTACGAGCAGTACTTC.

The genes are TRBV18 and TRBJ2-1; a possible D gene is TRBD2 (6 bases). Deletions cut 0 bases from V and 4 bases from J, with 13 bases between. This CDR3 spans 16 amino acids. Germline CDR1 reads KGHSH; CDR2 reads LQKENI. CDR3 DNA sequence: TGTGCCAGCTCACCACCGGCCAGCGGGCTTTACAATGAGCAGTTCTTC. The encoded protein is CASSPPASGLYNEQFF.

This chain connects TRBV28 to TRBJ1-3; 8 bases match TRBD1. CDR3 length: 13 amino acids. Germline loops: CDR1 MDHEN, CDR2 SYDVKM. Unmatched junction bases numbered 11, after V lost 6 bases and J lost 13 bases. The CDR3 DNA follows: TGTGCCAGCAGGGTTGGGACAGGCGGTTCTATATATTTT. As protein: CASRVGTGGSIYF.

This chain uses TRBV27 with TRBJ1-1; D is uncertain. The CDR3 is 14 residues long. V lost 6 bases and J 1 base, leaving 12 bases between the germline ends. CDR1 is MNHEY, CDR2 SMNVEV, per germline (reference sequence). CDR3 DNA sequence: TGTGCCAGCAGAACTTGGGCAGGGAACACTGAAGCTTTCTTT. It encodes CASRTWAGNTEAFF.

The gene calls are TRBV21-1 and TRBJ1-1; the table's D call, TRBD1, has no DNA check behind it. TRBV21-1 is tagged as a pseudogene. The CDR3 totals 16 residues. CDR3 nucleotides: TGTGCCAGCAGCAAAGCACCCGACAGGGGGCACACTGAAGCTTTCTTT. Translation gives CASSKAPDRGHTEAFF.

Regarding this clone: Other DNA variants within this sample encode the same CDR3. This sequence joins TRBV28 and TRBJ1-2; 11 nucleotides agree with TRBD1. This CDR3 has 14 amino acids. The germline CDR1 and CDR2 sequences are MDHEN and SYDVKM. The V segment lost 6 bases and the J segment 6 bases; nucleotides outside the gene matches: 6. The CDR3, as DNA: TGTGCCAGCAGCCCAGGACAGGGGGCGGATGGCTACACCTTC. It codes for CASSPGQGADGYTF.